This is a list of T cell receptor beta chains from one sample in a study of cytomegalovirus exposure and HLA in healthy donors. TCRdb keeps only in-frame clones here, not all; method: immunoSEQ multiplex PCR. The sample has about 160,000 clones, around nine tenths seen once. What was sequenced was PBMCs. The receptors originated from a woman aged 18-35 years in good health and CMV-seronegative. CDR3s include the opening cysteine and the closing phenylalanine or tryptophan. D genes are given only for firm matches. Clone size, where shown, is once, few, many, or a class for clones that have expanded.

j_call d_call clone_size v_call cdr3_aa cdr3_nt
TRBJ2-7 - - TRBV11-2 CASSFFLDSLFYEQYF TGTGCCAGCAGCTTTTTCTTGGACTCCTTGTTCTACGAGCAGTACTTC
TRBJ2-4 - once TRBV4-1 CASSQDGQDGGPVAKNIQYF TGCGCCAGCAGCCAAGATGGTCAGGATGGGGGCCCAGTAGCCAAAAACATTCAGTACTTC
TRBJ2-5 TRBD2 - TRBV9 CASSGSGTPETQYF TGTGCCAGCAGCGGGAGCGGGACCCCAGAGACCCAGTACTTC
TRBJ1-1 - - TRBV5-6 CASSLIGSEAFF TGTGCCAGCAGCTTAATCGGGTCTGAAGCTTTCTTT
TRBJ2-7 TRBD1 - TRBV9 CASSVGDSSYEQYF TGTGCCAGCAGCGTAGGGGACAGTTCCTACGAGCAGTACTTC
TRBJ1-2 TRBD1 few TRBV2 CASRGDRNYGYTF TGTGCCAGCAGGGGGGACAGAAACTATGGCTACACCTTC
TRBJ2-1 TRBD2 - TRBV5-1 CASSDGLAPYNEQFF TGCGCCAGCAGCGACGGACTAGCGCCATACAATGAGCAGTTCTTC
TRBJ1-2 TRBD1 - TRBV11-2 CASSRNRGPRSGYTF TGTGCCAGCAGCCGTAACAGGGGCCCCCGGAGCGGCTACACCTTC
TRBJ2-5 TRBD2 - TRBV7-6 CASSFRLAGTETQYF TGTGCCAGCAGCTTTCGGCTAGCGGGGACAGAGACCCAGTACTTC
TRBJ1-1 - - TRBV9 CASSEKQGITNTEAFF TGTGCCAGCAGCGAAAAACAGGGAATTACGAACACTGAAGCTTTCTTT
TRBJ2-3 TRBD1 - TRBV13 CASSWRGQASTDTQYF TGTGCCAGCAGCTGGCGCGGACAGGCCTCCACCGATACGCAGTATTTT
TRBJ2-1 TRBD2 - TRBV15 CATSRGLAGGGEQFF TGTGCCACCAGCAGAGGGCTAGCGGGAGGGGGTGAGCAGTTCTTC
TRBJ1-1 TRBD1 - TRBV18 CASSPQGATEAFF TGTGCCAGCTCGCCCCAGGGGGCCACTGAAGCTTTCTTT
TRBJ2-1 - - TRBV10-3 CAILGNGGNEQFF TGTGCCATATTAGGTAACGGGGGCAATGAGCAGTTCTTC
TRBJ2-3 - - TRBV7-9 CASSWGTRSSQYF TGTGCCAGCAGCTGGGGAACTAGGTCATCGCAGTATTTT